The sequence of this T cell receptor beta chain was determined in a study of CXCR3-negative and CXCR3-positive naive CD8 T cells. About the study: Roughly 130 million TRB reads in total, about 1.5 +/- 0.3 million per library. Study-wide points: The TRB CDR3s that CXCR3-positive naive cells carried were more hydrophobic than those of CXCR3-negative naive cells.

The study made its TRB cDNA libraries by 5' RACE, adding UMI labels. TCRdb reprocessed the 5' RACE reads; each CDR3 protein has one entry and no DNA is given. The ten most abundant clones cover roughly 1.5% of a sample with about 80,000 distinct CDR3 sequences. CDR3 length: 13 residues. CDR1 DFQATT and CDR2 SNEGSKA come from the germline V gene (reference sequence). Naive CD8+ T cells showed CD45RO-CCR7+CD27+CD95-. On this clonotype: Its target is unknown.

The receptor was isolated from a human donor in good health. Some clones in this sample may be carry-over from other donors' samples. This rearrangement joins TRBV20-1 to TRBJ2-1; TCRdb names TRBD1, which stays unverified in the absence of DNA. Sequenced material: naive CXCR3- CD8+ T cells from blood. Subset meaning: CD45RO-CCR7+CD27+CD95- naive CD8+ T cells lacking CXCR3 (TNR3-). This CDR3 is CSARPVSYNEQFF.